One sample yielded the 23 T cell receptor beta chains listed below, sequenced in a study of blood T cell repertoires in COVID-19. The table came from immunoSEQ multiplex PCR; TCRdb's copy has only in-frame clones and leaves some out. Of approximately 200,000 clones in the sample, 85% were seen once. Sequencing was carried out using peripheral blood. Receptors originate from a person between 65 and 79 years old with COVID-19, enrolled during active disease.

The chain links TRBV6-6 to TRBJ2-7; TRBD1 aligns across 7 bases. The CDR3 length is 15 residues. Germline V gives CDR1 MNHNY, CDR2 SVGAGI (reference sequence). V was pared by 5 bases and J by 0 bases, with 7 bases of the junction left unmatched. The CDR3: CASSPGGSSSYEQYF. The DNA for the CDR3 is TGTGCCAGCAGTCCAGGGGGTTCGAGCTCCTACGAGCAGTACTTC.

The gene calls are TRBV7-2 and TRBJ1-5; D remains unclear. The germline V gene has CDR1 SGHTA and CDR2 FQGNSA. V was cut by 1 base and J by 7 bases, with 5 bases left in between. This CDR3 spans 12 amino acids. CDR3 nucleotides: TGTGCCAGCAGCTTAGTCGGGCAGCCCCAGCATTTT. As protein: CASSLVGQPQHF.

The chain uses TRBV5-1 and TRBJ2-3; possible D gene TRBD2, 6 bases. The CDR3 contains 19 residues. V was cut by 5 bases and J by 0 bases, with 25 bases left in between. CDR1 is SGHRS, CDR2 YFSETQ, per germline. Here the CDR3 DNA reads TGCGCCAGCAGGTTCTCAAAAATGGGCGGGGTGCCTAGCACAGATACGCAGTATTTT. This gives the protein CASRFSKMGGVPSTDTQYF.

This chain connects TRBV3-1 (or the pseudogene TRBV3-2) to TRBJ2-3; TRBD1 might be the D (6 bases). V lost 8 bases and J 4 bases, leaving 19 bases between the germline ends. CDR3 length: 15 residues. The germline V gene encodes CDR1 LGHDT and CDR2 YNNKEL (reference sequence). The DNA of the CDR3 is TGTGCCAGCGGGAAATATGGGGGCCCTCCAGATACGCAGTATTTT. It encodes CASGKYGGPPDTQYF.

V is TRBV6-5 and J is TRBJ2-1, with 7 bases identical to TRBD2. The CDR3 contains 13 residues. CDR1 is MNHEY and CDR2 is SVGAGI in the germline V gene. Trimming removed 8 bases from V and 0 bases from J; junction bases left unmatched: 1. The CDR3 DNA reads TGTGCCAGCGGGAGGGGCTCCTACAATGAGCAGTTCTTC. It specifies CASGRGSYNEQFF.

The genes are TRBV9 and TRBJ2-3, with D perhaps matching TRBD2 (6 bases). Germline values: CDR1 SGDLS, CDR2 YYNGEE. This CDR3 spans 14 amino acids. The ends were cut back, 1 base at V and 5 bases at J, with 11 bases in the middle. As DNA, the CDR3 is TGTGCCAGCAGCGTACGCGGGGCCAAAGATACGCAGTATTTT. Amino acids: CASSVRGAKDTQYF.

The chain carries TRBV6-4 and TRBJ1-2, with 10 bases aligning to TRBD1. V lost 3 bases to trimming and J lost 7 bases; unmatched junction nucleotides: 5. CDR1 is MRHNA and CDR2 is SNTAGT in the germline V gene. CDR3 length: 14 amino acids. CDR3: CASSETGTGAGYTF. Written as DNA, the CDR3 is TGTGCCAGCAGTGAAACCGGGACAGGGGCTGGCTACACCTTC.

This chain links TRBV5-1 with TRBJ2-7; TRBD1 might be the D (5 bases). Germline assignment: CDR1 SGHRS and CDR2 YFSETQ. CDR3 length: 15 residues. V was trimmed by 1 base and J by 3 bases, leaving 14 bases between them. The CDR3 reads CASSLSQGRDYEQYF. CDR3 bases: TGCGCCAGCAGCTTGAGCCAGGGCCGAGACTACGAGCAGTACTTC.

The sample holds a few counts of this clone. J is TRBJ1-4 and V is TRBV20-1; D remains unclear. The germline V gene encodes CDR1 DFQATT and CDR2 SNEGSKA (reference sequence). The CDR3 length is 10 residues. The V end lost 5 bases, the J end lost 5 bases, and 3 bases lay between the germline ends. The CDR3 is CSARNEKLFF. CDR3 in DNA: TGCAGTGCTCGGAATGAAAAACTGTTTTTT.

The DNA of the CDR3 is TGTGCCAGCAGAAGGACTAGCGGGGATTACAATGAGCAGTTCTTC. It is translated as CASRRTSGDYNEQFF. V usage is TRBV6-5 and J usage is TRBJ2-1; TRBD2 agrees at 12 bases. The CDR3 runs 15 residues. J gave up 4 bases and V 6 bases, and 4 bases lay outside the gene matches. The germline gives CDR1 MNHEY, CDR2 SVGAGI.

This rearrangement joins TRBV3-1 (or the pseudogene TRBV3-2) to TRBJ2-5, with TRBD2 matching 10 bases. The CDR3 totals 17 residues. J gave up 1 base and V 0 bases, and 5 bases lay outside the gene matches. Germline-derived CDR1 and CDR2 are LGHDT and YNNKEL (reference sequence). CDR3 amino acids: CASSQENSGGIQETQYF. CDR3 in DNA: TGTGCCAGCAGCCAAGAGAATAGCGGGGGGATCCAAGAGACCCAGTACTTC.

The genes are TRBV2 and TRBJ1-1; TRBD1 matches at 11 bases. Germline trimming cut 6 bases from V and 4 bases from J; bases unmatched to any gene: 4. CDR3 length: 14 residues. Germline V gene data show CDR1 as SNHLY and CDR2 as FYNNEI. The CDR3 nucleotides are TGTGCCAGCAGGCTGGACAGGGGGCCCACTGAAGCTTTCTTT. Translation: CASRLDRGPTEAFF.

This clone is a singleton in its sample. The J gene is TRBJ1-1, the V gene TRBV19; 8 positions agree with TRBD1. The CDR3 covers 14 residues. Germline V gene data show CDR1 as LNHDA and CDR2 as SQIVND (reference sequence). The V gene end was trimmed by 6 bases and the J gene end by 5 bases; junction bases not matched to a gene: 8. In DNA form, the CDR3 reads TGTGCCAGTAGAGTAGACAGGGGTTTTACTGAAGCTTTCTTT. It yields the protein CASRVDRGFTEAFF.

This clone has just one count. CDR3 amino acids: CASSRTEYEQYF. CDR3 DNA: TGTGCCAGCAGCCGGACAGAATACGAGCAGTACTTC. The genes are TRBV5-6 and TRBJ2-7, with a tentative D call TRBD1 (6 bases). Germline V gene data show CDR1 as SGHDT and CDR2 as YYEEEE. The CDR3 is 12 residues long. V was shortened by 4 bases and J by 4 bases, with 9 bases between the two germline ends.

The chain couples TRBV6-2 or TRBV6-3 to TRBJ2-1, with D perhaps TRBD2 (6 bases). The V and J ends lost 5 bases and 8 bases respectively, with 19 bases between them. The CDR3 sequence is 15 residues long. Germline CDR1 reads MNHEY; CDR2 reads SVGEGT. The CDR3 DNA sequence: TGTGCCAGCAGTCAACGTGCATTCGGGGGATATGAGCAGTTCTTC. As protein: CASSQRAFGGYEQFF.

This clone appeared a single time. This chain joins TRBV11-3 and TRBJ2-5, with TRBD2 matching 8 bases. The germline gives CDR1 SGHNT, CDR2 YENEEA. This CDR3 contains 17 residues. V lost 8 bases and J lost 4; bases outside the gene matches: 18. The CDR3 DNA is TGTGCCAGCGATATGGAGACCCCGGGAGGGCTTCGAGAGACCCAGTACTTC. Its translation: CASDMETPGGLRETQYF.

The genes are TRBV7-8 and TRBJ2-2, with 8 bases fitting TRBD2. The CDR3 has 15 amino acids. V trimming: 8 bases; J trimming: 6 bases; junction bases outside the gene matches: 11. Germline CDR1 is SGHVS and CDR2 is FQNEAQ. CDR3 bases: TGTGCCAGCTGTTTCCCGGGACTAGGAGCCGGGGAGCTGTTTTTT. It encodes CASCFPGLGAGELFF. Complete variable domain (other parts from reference TRBV7-8 and TRBJ2-2): GAGVSQSPRYKVAKRGQDVALRCDPISGHVSLFWYQQALGQGPEFLTYFQNEAQLDKSGLPSDRFFAERPEGSVSTLKIQRTQQEDSAVYLCASCFPGLGAGELFFGEGSRLTVL.

The V call is TRBV2, the J call TRBJ1-2; the match to TRBD1 covers 8 bases. The CDR3 has 12 amino acids. Losses at the gene ends were 6 bases for V and 7 bases for J; bases not matched to a gene: 4. CDR1 and CDR2 (germline): SNHLY, FYNNEI. The CDR3 DNA reads TGTGCCAGCAGGTTTACAGGGGGTGGCTACACCTTC. As protein: CASRFTGGGYTF.

A single count supports this clone. V usage is TRBV4-3 and J usage is TRBJ2-2; D ambiguous. The germline V and J ends were trimmed by 0 bases and 4 bases, with 9 bases remaining between them. Germline CDR1 and CDR2: LGHNA and YSLEER. The CDR3 is 15 amino acids. As DNA, the CDR3 is TGCGCCAGCAGCCAAGAAGCAGGAAGCACCGGGGAGCTGTTTTTT. Translated: CASSQEAGSTGELFF.

The genes are TRBV11-2 and TRBJ2-1; 10 bases map to TRBD2. The CDR3 is 15 amino acids. The J segment lost 6 bases and the V segment lost 4 bases, leaving 6 bases of the junction unmatched. Germline CDR1 is SGHAT and CDR2 is FQNNGV. In DNA form, the CDR3 reads TGTGCCAGCAGCTCCCAGCGGGGGGGTAGCAATGAGCAGTTCTTC. Its translation: CASSSQRGGSNEQFF. The whole variable domain, filled in from reference TRBV11-2 and TRBJ2-1, reads EAGVAQSPRYKIIEKRQSVAFWCNPISGHATLYWYQQILGQGPKLLIQFQNNGVVDDSQLPKDRFSAERLKGVDSTLKIQPAKLEDSAVYLCASSSQRGGSNEQFFGPGTRLTVL.

This clone was found a few times. V and J are TRBV11-3 and TRBJ2-7; D is possibly TRBD1 (5 bases). The CDR3 extends over 14 amino acids. V was trimmed by 5 bases and J by 0 bases, leaving 11 bases between them. Germline-derived CDR1 and CDR2 are SGHNT and YENEEA. The CDR3 loop reads CASSATGRSYEQYF. In nucleotides, the CDR3 is TGTGCCAGCAGCGCAACAGGTCGCTCCTACGAGCAGTACTTC.

The rearrangement uses TRBV7-2 and TRBJ2-1; 10 nucleotides match TRBD1. The CDR3 contains 14 residues. The V segment lost 5 bases and the J segment 13 bases; nucleotides outside the gene matches: 11. CDR1 is SGHTA, CDR2 FQGNSA, per germline. The CDR3 here is CASSPSRGQGTQFF. CDR3 DNA sequence: TGTGCCAGCAGCCCCTCAAGGGGACAGGGGACCCAGTTCTTC.

This clone has just one count. V usage is TRBV13 and J usage is TRBJ2-6; 13 positions match TRBD2. Trimming cost V 5 bases and J 2 bases; bases outside gene matches: 9. Germline V gives CDR1 PRHDT, CDR2 FYEKMQ (reference sequence). There are 19 residues in the CDR3. CDR3: CASSIRLAGGPPGANVLTF. In DNA, the CDR3 is TGTGCCAGCAGCATAAGACTAGCGGGAGGTCCACCTGGGGCCAACGTCCTGACTTTC.